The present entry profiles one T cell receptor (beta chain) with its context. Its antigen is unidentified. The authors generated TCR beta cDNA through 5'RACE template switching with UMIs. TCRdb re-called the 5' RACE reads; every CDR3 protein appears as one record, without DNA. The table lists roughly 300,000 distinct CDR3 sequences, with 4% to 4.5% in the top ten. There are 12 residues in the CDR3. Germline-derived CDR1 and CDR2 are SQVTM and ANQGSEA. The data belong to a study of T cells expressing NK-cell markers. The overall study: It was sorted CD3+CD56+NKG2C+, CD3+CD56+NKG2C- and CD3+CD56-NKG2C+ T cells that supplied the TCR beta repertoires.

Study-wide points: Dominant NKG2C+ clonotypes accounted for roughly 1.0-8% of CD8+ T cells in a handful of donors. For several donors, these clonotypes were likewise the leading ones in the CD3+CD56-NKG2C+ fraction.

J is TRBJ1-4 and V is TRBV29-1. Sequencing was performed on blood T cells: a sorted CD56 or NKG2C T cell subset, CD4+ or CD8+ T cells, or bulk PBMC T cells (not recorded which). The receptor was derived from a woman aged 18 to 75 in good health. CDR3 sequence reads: CSALGGDEKLFF. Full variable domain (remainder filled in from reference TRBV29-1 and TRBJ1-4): SAVISQKPSRDICQRGTSLTIQCQVDSQVTMMFWYRQQPGQSLTLIATANQGSEATYESGFVIDKFPISRPNLTFSTLTVSNMSPEDSSIYLCSALGGDEKLFFGSGTQLSVL.